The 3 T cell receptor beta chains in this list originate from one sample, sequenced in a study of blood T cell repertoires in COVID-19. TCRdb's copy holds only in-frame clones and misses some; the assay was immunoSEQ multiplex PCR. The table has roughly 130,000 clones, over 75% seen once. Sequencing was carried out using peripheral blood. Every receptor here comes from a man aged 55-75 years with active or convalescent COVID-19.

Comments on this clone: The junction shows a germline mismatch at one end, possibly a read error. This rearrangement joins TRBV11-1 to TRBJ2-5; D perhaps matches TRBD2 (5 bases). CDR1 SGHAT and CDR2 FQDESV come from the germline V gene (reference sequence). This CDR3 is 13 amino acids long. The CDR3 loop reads CASSLGNQKTQYF. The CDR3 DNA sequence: TGTGCCAGCAGCCTCGGGAACCAAAAGACCCAGTACTTC. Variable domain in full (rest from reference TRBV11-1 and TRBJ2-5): EAEVAQSPRYKITEKSQAVAFWCDPISGHATLYWYRQILGQGPELLVQFQDESVVDDSQLPKDRFSAERLKGVDSTLKIQPAELGDSAMYLCASSLGNQKTQYFGPGTRLLVL.

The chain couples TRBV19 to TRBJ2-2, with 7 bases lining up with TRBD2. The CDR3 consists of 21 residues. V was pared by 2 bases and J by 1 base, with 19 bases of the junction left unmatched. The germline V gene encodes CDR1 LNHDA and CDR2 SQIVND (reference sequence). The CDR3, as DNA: TGTGCCAGTAGTATATATCCGGGCCGGTTTCTAGCGGAGATGAACACCGGGGAGCTGTTTTTT. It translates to CASSIYPGRFLAEMNTGELFF.

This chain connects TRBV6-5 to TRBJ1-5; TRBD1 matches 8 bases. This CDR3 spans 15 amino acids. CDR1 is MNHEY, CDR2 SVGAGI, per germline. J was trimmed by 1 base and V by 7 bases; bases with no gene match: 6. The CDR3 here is CASTERTGSNQPQHF. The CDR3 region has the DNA TGTGCCAGCACCGAACGGACAGGGAGCAATCAGCCCCAGCATTTT.